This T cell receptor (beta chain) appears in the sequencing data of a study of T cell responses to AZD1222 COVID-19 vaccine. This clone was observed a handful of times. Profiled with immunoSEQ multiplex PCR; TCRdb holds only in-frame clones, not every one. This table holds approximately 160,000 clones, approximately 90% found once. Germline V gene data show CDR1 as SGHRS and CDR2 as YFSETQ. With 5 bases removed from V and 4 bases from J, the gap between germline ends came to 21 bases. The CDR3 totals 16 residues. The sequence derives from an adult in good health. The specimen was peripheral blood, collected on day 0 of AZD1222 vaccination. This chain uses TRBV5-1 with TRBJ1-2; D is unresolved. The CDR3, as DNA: TGCGCCAGCAGTTCCGGATGGCAGGCTTTGGGCTATGGCTACACCTTC. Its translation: CASSSGWQALGYGYTF.